This is a list of T cell receptor beta chains from one sample in a study of blood T cell repertoires in COVID-19. Only in-frame clones appear in the TCRdb table, and some are missing; sequencing was by immunoSEQ multiplex PCR. This repertoire shows 200,000 to 250,000 clones, 86% found once; its top ten account for more than 2%. What was sequenced was PBMCs or T cells enriched from blood (not recorded which). These receptors were taken from a woman aged 50 to 60 who had recovered from COVID-19. Each CDR3 is given with its conserved first and last residue. A D gene is named only where the DNA matches it firmly. Expanded clones get a size class; other rows say once, few or many, or leave the size out.

abundance: .; v_gene: TRBV13; j_gene: TRBJ1-6; d_gene: TRBD1; CDR3nt: TGTGCCAGCAGCTTAGGCCGGACAGGGGCGCCCCTCCACTTT; CDR3aa: CASSLGRTGAPLHF
abundance: .; v_gene: TRBV2; j_gene: TRBJ1-5; d_gene: TRBD1; CDR3nt: TGTGCCAGCAGTGAAATAGGGACAGGGGGCGGTCAGCCCCAGCATTTT; CDR3aa: CASSEIGTGGGQPQHF
abundance: .; v_gene: TRBV18; j_gene: TRBJ1-5; d_gene: TRBD1; CDR3nt: TGTGCCAGCTCACCTCGACAGGGGACTCAGCCCCAGCATTTT; CDR3aa: CASSPRQGTQPQHF
abundance: .; v_gene: TRBV5-4; j_gene: TRBJ2-3; d_gene: TRBD1; CDR3nt: TGTGCCAGCAGGAGTACAGGGGGTGGACGTGGTACGCAGTATTTT; CDR3aa: CASRSTGGGRGTQYF
abundance: .; v_gene: TRBV5-4; j_gene: TRBJ2-5; d_gene: .; CDR3nt: TGTGCCAGCAGCGCCGCCAGACAAACGCAAGAGACCCAGTACTTC; CDR3aa: CASSAARQTQETQYF
abundance: .; v_gene: TRBV12-3/TRBV12-4; j_gene: TRBJ1-2; d_gene: .; CDR3nt: TGTGCCAGCAGCCCTAGTTCGACAGTCGGCTACACCTTC; CDR3aa: CASSPSSTVGYTF
abundance: .; v_gene: TRBV6-1; j_gene: TRBJ2-7; d_gene: TRBD2; CDR3nt: TGTGCCAGCAGGGAATTACTAGCGGGAGGAATCTACGAGCAGTACTTC; CDR3aa: CASRELLAGGIYEQYF
abundance: .; v_gene: TRBV2; j_gene: TRBJ2-7; d_gene: .; CDR3nt: TGTGCCAGCTTGAACAGGGTTTTGACCTACGAGCAGTACTTC; CDR3aa: CASLNRVLTYEQYF
abundance: .; v_gene: TRBV7-2; j_gene: TRBJ2-5; d_gene: TRBD1; CDR3nt: TGTGCCAGCAGCTCGACAGGGGCCCAAGAGACCCAGTACTTC; CDR3aa: CASSSTGAQETQYF
abundance: .; v_gene: TRBV11-3; j_gene: TRBJ2-5; d_gene: .; CDR3nt: TGTGCCAGCAGCACCGGACTATCGCAAGAGACCCAGTACTTC; CDR3aa: CASSTGLSQETQYF
abundance: .; v_gene: TRBV6-5; j_gene: TRBJ2-1; d_gene: TRBD2; CDR3nt: TGTGCCAGCAGTTACCGGGGACTAGGGAATGAGCAGTTCTTC; CDR3aa: CASSYRGLGNEQFF
abundance: .; v_gene: TRBV29-1; j_gene: TRBJ1-3; d_gene: .; CDR3nt: TGCAGCGTTGAACCTGGCCCGGGAAACACCATATATTTT; CDR3aa: CSVEPGPGNTIYF
abundance: once; v_gene: TRBV3-1/TRBV3-2; j_gene: TRBJ2-2; d_gene: .; CDR3nt: TGTGCCAGCAGCCCCGCGGGACTCGGAGAGCTGTTTTTT; CDR3aa: CASSPAGLGELFF
abundance: .; v_gene: TRBV2; j_gene: TRBJ2-7; d_gene: .; CDR3nt: TGTGCCACCATCTCGGAGGCCTACGAGCAGTACTTC; CDR3aa: CATISEAYEQYF
abundance: .; v_gene: TRBV5-1; j_gene: TRBJ1-3; d_gene: .; CDR3nt: TGCGCCAGCAGCTTGGTTACCGGGAGCTCTGGAAACACCATATATTTT; CDR3aa: CASSLVTGSSGNTIYF
abundance: .; v_gene: TRBV7-2; j_gene: TRBJ1-5; d_gene: .; CDR3nt: TGTGCCAGCAGCTTAGGTCTCTATAGCAATCAGCCCCAGCATTTT; CDR3aa: CASSLGLYSNQPQHF
abundance: .; v_gene: TRBV4-3; j_gene: TRBJ2-2; d_gene: .; CDR3nt: TGCGCCAGCAGCCAAGATGGTCTGCGCACCGGGGAGCTGTTTTTT; CDR3aa: CASSQDGLRTGELFF
abundance: .; v_gene: TRBV4-2; j_gene: TRBJ2-6; d_gene: .; CDR3nt: TGTGCCAGCAGCCAAGTCGGGGTCGGGGCCAACGTCCTGACTTTC; CDR3aa: CASSQVGVGANVLTF
abundance: .; v_gene: TRBV9; j_gene: TRBJ2-7; d_gene: TRBD1; CDR3nt: TGTGCCAGCAGCGTCGGACAGGGGGGTACCTACGAGCAGTACTTC; CDR3aa: CASSVGQGGTYEQYF
abundance: .; v_gene: TRBV5-8; j_gene: TRBJ1-3; d_gene: .; CDR3nt: TGTGCCAGCAGCTTGGTTTTTGGGGCTGGTGGAAACACCATATATTTT; CDR3aa: CASSLVFGAGGNTIYF
abundance: .; v_gene: TRBV19; j_gene: TRBJ2-7; d_gene: TRBD1; CDR3nt: TGTGCCAGTAGTCCCGACAGGGGAAGGTACTTC; CDR3aa: CASSPDRGRYF
abundance: .; v_gene: TRBV19; j_gene: TRBJ2-2; d_gene: .; CDR3nt: TGTGCCACCCGCGGGACCGCAGTGGGCGGGGAGCTGTTTTTT; CDR3aa: CATRGTAVGGELFF
abundance: once; v_gene: TRBV6-5; j_gene: TRBJ1-6; d_gene: .; CDR3nt: TGTGCCAGCAGTTACTCCCGGGGTTCCGGGAATTCACCCCTCCACTTT; CDR3aa: CASSYSRGSGNSPLHF
abundance: .; v_gene: TRBV30; j_gene: TRBJ2-5; d_gene: .; CDR3nt: TGTGCCTGGAGCGGGGGGCTGTGGGAGACCCAGTACTTC; CDR3aa: CAWSGGLWETQYF
abundance: .; v_gene: TRBV27; j_gene: TRBJ1-2; d_gene: TRBD1; CDR3nt: TGTGCCAGCAGTACGAACCGGGACAGGGGTGGCTACACCTTC; CDR3aa: CASSTNRDRGGYTF